Below are 21 T cell receptor beta chains sequenced from a single sample in a study of cytomegalovirus exposure and HLA in healthy donors (TCRdb year 2017). The library was obtained by the immunoSEQ multiplex PCR assay. This immuneACCESS table, as held by TCRdb, lists in-frame sequences with V and J called but not all clones. Of the missing ones, under half trace to an unresolved V gene in checked studies; the others have no known cause. Here the sample has 150,000 to 180,000 clones; 85% to 90% occur a single time. The ten most abundant clones make up around 2.1% of the sample. The specimen was PBMCs. Receptor source: a human donor in good health.

The chain employs TRBV6-4 and TRBJ2-7; tentatively, D is TRBD2 (5 bases). Germline values: CDR1 MRHNA, CDR2 SNTAGT. The CDR3 has 13 amino acids. V was pared by 0 bases and J by 5 bases, with 8 bases between. CDR3 nucleotide sequence: TGTGCCAGCAGTGACTCGGTGGGAGACGAGCAGTACTTC. Translation: CASSDSVGDEQYF.

CDR3 nucleotide sequence: TGTGCCAGCAGCGTACTAGCGGGGGGTTCGAATGAGCAGTTCTTC. This gives the protein CASSVLAGGSNEQFF. The J gene is TRBJ2-1, the V gene TRBV9, with 11 bases identical to TRBD2. The V gene end was trimmed by 1 base and the J gene end by 7 bases; junction bases not matched to a gene: 4. Germline CDR1 and CDR2: SGDLS and YYNGEE. The CDR3 extends over 15 amino acids.

CDR3 in DNA: TGTGCCAGCAGTCCCTATTCCCGAGGGGCGGGAGGGGAGCTGTTTTTT. Translated: CASSPYSRGAGGELFF. The V gene is TRBV28, the J gene TRBJ2-2; TRBD2 is a possible D gene (6 bases). CDR1 and CDR2 from the germline V gene are MDHEN and SYDVKM. Trimming removed 5 bases at V and 8 bases at J, with 21 bases between. The CDR3 is 16 residues long.

The chain joins TRBV4-2 to TRBJ1-4; D is possibly TRBD1 (6 bases). The V end was cut by 3 bases, the J end by 8 bases, with 19 bases between. The germline V gene has CDR1 LGHNA and CDR2 YNFKEQ. The CDR3 spans 16 residues. The CDR3 nucleotides are TGTGCCAGCAGCCACGAACAGGGAAAGGATCACGAAAAACTGTTTTTT. Translating gives CASSHEQGKDHEKLFF.

The chain employs TRBV12-5 and TRBJ2-1; TRBD2 aligns across 11 bases. With V trimmed by 6 bases and J by 5 bases, 6 bases remained unmatched. The germline CDR1 and CDR2 sequences are LGHNT and FRNRAP. This CDR3 has 15 amino acids. CDR3 region: CASGPLAGAHNEQFF. CDR3 DNA sequence: TGTGCTAGTGGCCCACTAGCGGGGGCGCACAATGAGCAGTTCTTC.

This chain connects TRBV10-3 to TRBJ2-5; TRBD2 matches at 9 bases. Germline V gene lookup returns CDR1 ENHRY and CDR2 SYGVKD. The trim removed 4 bases at V and 3 bases at J, leaving 3 bases unmatched. The CDR3 runs 14 residues. In nucleotides, the CDR3 is TGTGCCATCAGTGTTAGCGGGGGTAAAGAGACCCAGTACTTC. Amino acid sequence: CAISVSGGKETQYF.

The chain employs TRBV12-5 and TRBJ1-1; D is undetermined. The CDR3 totals 16 residues. Trimming took off 4 bases at V and 1 base at J, with 16 bases between the two ends. Germline values: CDR1 LGHNT, CDR2 FRNRAP. CDR3: CASGSNSVFGNTEAFF. CDR3 coding DNA: TGTGCTAGTGGTTCGAATTCGGTGTTCGGGAACACTGAAGCTTTCTTT.

V gene TRBV7-2 combines with J gene TRBJ2-7, with 7 positions matching TRBD2. This CDR3 has 16 residues. Germline-derived CDR1 and CDR2 are SGHTA and FQGNSA. Germline trimming cut 4 bases from V and 0 bases from J; bases unmatched to any gene: 9. The CDR3 here is CASSSTGGVPSYEQYF. The CDR3 region has the DNA TGTGCCAGCAGCTCAACTGGGGGGGTTCCCTCCTACGAGCAGTACTTC.

This sequence joins TRBV28 and TRBJ2-1; tentatively, D is TRBD2 (6 bases). The CDR3 has 16 amino acids. Germline CDR1 MDHEN, CDR2 SYDVKM. V lost 5 bases to trimming and J lost 5 bases, with 19 bases between them. CDR3: CASSTPRRGSHNEQFF. The DNA for the CDR3 is TGTGCCAGCAGTACCCCGCGCCGGGGGTCCCACAATGAGCAGTTCTTC. Full variable domain (remainder filled in from reference TRBV28 and TRBJ2-1): DVKVTQSSRYLVKRTGEKVFLECVQDMDHENMFWYRQDPGLGLRLIYFSYDVKMKEKGDIPEGYSVSREKKERFSLILESASTNQTSMYLCASSTPRRGSHNEQFFGPGTRLTVL.

The chain couples TRBV4-1 to TRBJ2-1; tentative D call: TRBD2 (6 bases). There are 15 residues in the CDR3. V was cut by 0 bases and J by 3 bases, with 9 bases left in between. In germline, CDR1 is MGHRA, CDR2 YSYEKL. CDR3 nucleotides: TGCGCCAGCAGCCAAGAAATGACTAGCTACAATGAGCAGTTCTTC. Translating it yields CASSQEMTSYNEQFF.

This rearrangement joins TRBV15 to TRBJ1-3, with D possibly being TRBD1 (5 bases). The V end was cut by 5 bases, the J end by 2 bases, with 22 bases between. Germline CDR1 is LNHNV and CDR2 is YYDKDF (reference sequence). This CDR3 spans 18 amino acids. CDR3 protein: CATSSQGVTSLTGNTIYF. The CDR3 nucleotides read TGTGCCACCAGCTCCCAGGGCGTCACTTCATTAACTGGAAACACCATATATTTT.

This rearrangement joins TRBV19 to TRBJ2-6, with 7 bases that match TRBD1. The CDR3 spans 15 residues. CDR1 and CDR2 from the germline V gene are LNHDA and SQIVND (reference sequence). V lost 3 bases, J lost 2 bases, and 1 base stayed unmatched. CDR3 sequence: CASSIGQAGANVLTF. Here the CDR3 DNA reads TGTGCCAGTAGTATTGGACAGGCTGGGGCCAACGTCCTGACTTTC. Looking up the rest from reference TRBV19 and TRBJ2-6 gives the full variable domain: DGGITQSPKYLFRKEGQNVTLSCEQNLNHDAMYWYRQDPGQGLRLIYYSQIVNDFQKGDIAEGYSVSREKKESFPLTVTSAQKNPTAFYLCASSIGQAGANVLTFGAGSRLTVL.

Only a few counts were recorded for this clone. The genes are TRBV19 and TRBJ1-3, with a possible D match to TRBD1 (5 bases). The CDR3 is made up of 15 amino acids. V gave up 7 bases and J gave up 0 bases, with 13 bases separating them. Germline CDR1 and CDR2: LNHDA and SQIVND (reference sequence). CDR3 residues: CASTPDRSSGNTIYF. The CDR3 bases are TGTGCCAGTACCCCCGACAGAAGCTCTGGAAACACCATATATTTT.

V usage is TRBV5-6 and J usage is TRBJ2-7; TRBD1 might be the D (7 bases). The CDR3 covers 14 residues. Germline V CDR1 and CDR2: SGHDT, YYEEEE. Trimming left V 6 bases short and J 6 bases short, with 19 bases between. The CDR3 spells CASTFVGGGTEQYF. The DNA of the CDR3 is TGTGCCAGCACCTTTGTCGGAGGGGGCACCGAGCAGTACTTC.

The J gene is TRBJ2-1, the V gene TRBV28; D unresolved. The V gene's germline CDR1 is MDHEN and CDR2 SYDVKM. The CDR3 is 13 residues long. V gave up 6 bases and J gave up 4 bases, with 10 bases separating them. The CDR3 bases are TGTGCCAGCAGGCAAGACATTTACAATGAGCAGTTCTTC. Its translation is CASRQDIYNEQFF.

This chain connects TRBV6-1 to TRBJ1-4; TRBD1 matches 7 bases. Germline-derived CDR1 and CDR2 are MNHNS and SASEGT. Trimming at V came to 5 bases and at J to 7 bases, leaving 10 bases not matched to a gene. The CDR3 has 15 residues. CDR3 sequence reads: CASSLQGTGTEKLFF. The CDR3 DNA sequence: TGTGCCAGCAGTTTACAGGGGACGGGAACTGAAAAACTGTTTTTT.

The gene calls are TRBV7-8 and TRBJ2-7; D is undetermined. The CDR3 contains 16 residues. The V and J ends lost 5 bases and 3 bases respectively, with 20 bases between them. CDR1 SGHVS and CDR2 FQNEAQ come from the germline V gene. CDR3 protein: CASSPYVATPDYEQYF. Written as DNA, the CDR3 is TGTGCCAGCAGCCCTTATGTGGCGACTCCGGACTACGAGCAGTACTTC.

The chain links TRBV4-1 to TRBJ2-5; 8 nucleotides match TRBD2. The V gene's germline CDR1 is MGHRA and CDR2 YSYEKL. J was trimmed by 5 bases and V by 4 bases; bases with no gene match: 12. There are 16 residues in the CDR3. CDR3 DNA sequence: TGCGCCAGCAGCCGTCAATTAGCGGGGACCGGGGAGACCCAGTACTTC. Residues: CASSRQLAGTGETQYF.

This clone has a single count. This chain connects TRBV11-3 to TRBJ2-7; D unresolved. In germline, CDR1 is SGHNT, CDR2 YENEEA. V was shortened by 0 bases and J by 3 bases, with 6 bases between the two germline ends. This CDR3 has 13 amino acids. The CDR3 DNA reads as TGTGCCAGCAGCTTAGAAGCCGACTACGAGCAGTACTTC. It encodes CASSLEADYEQYF.

CDR3 in amino acids: CASSRGGEGNQPQHF. DNA of the CDR3: TGTGCCAGCAGTCGGGGGGGGGAGGGCAATCAGCCCCAGCATTTT. V gene TRBV28 combines with J gene TRBJ1-5; D is possibly TRBD1 (5 bases). Trimming removed 5 bases at V and 2 bases at J, with 13 bases between. Germline V CDR1 and CDR2: MDHEN, SYDVKM. This CDR3 comprises 15 residues.

The chain joins TRBV9 to TRBJ1-2, with a weak D call TRBD1 (5 bases). Germline values: CDR1 SGDLS, CDR2 YYNGEE. Deletions cut 0 bases from V and 6 bases from J, with 18 bases between. The CDR3 sequence is 16 residues long. The chain's CDR3 is CASSVGAGGSKDGYTF. For the CDR3, the DNA is TGTGCCAGCAGCGTAGGGGCGGGGGGAAGTAAAGATGGCTACACCTTC.